The 17 T cell receptor beta chains below were found in one sample sequenced in a study of blood T cell repertoires in COVID-19. Profiled with immunoSEQ multiplex PCR; TCRdb holds only in-frame clones, not every one. The table records around 200,000 clones, 80% to 90% of them present only once. The sequencing sample was made of peripheral blood. All receptors derive from a man aged 50 to 60 with acute or convalescent COVID-19.

V usage is TRBV7-9 and J usage is TRBJ2-6; no firm D call. Between the trimmed V and J ends, which lost 8 bases and 1 base, there was a span of 6 bases. The germline V gene encodes CDR1 SEHNR and CDR2 FQNEAQ (reference sequence). CDR3 length: 13 residues. The CDR3 nucleotides are TGTGCCAGCTCCTCTTCTGGGGCCAACGTCCTGACTTTC. Protein product: CASSSSGANVLTF.

The chain links TRBV5-1 to TRBJ2-5, with 7 bases matching TRBD1. Germline V gives CDR1 SGHRS, CDR2 YFSETQ. The junction had 4 bases not matched to a gene; V was cut back by 5 bases and J by 3 bases. CDR3 length: 13 residues. The DNA of the CDR3 is TGCGCCAGCAGACCAGGGACAGAAGAGACCCAGTACTTC. This encodes CASRPGTEETQYF. The full variable domain, with the rest looked up from reference TRBV5-1 and TRBJ2-5, is KAGVTQTPRYLIKTRGQQVTLSCSPISGHRSVSWYQQTPGQGLQFLFEYFSETQRNKGNFPGRFSGRQFSNSRSEMNVSTLELGDSALYLCASRPGTEETQYFGPGTRLLVL.

For this clone: The sample contains more than one DNA sequence encoding this CDR3. J is TRBJ1-3 and V is TRBV4-1; a possible D gene is TRBD1 (5 bases). The CDR3 is made up of 14 amino acids. Per the germline V gene, CDR1 is MGHRA and CDR2 is YSYEKL. Trimming cost V 4 bases and J 1 base, with 8 bases left between them. The CDR3: CASSPGGSGNTIYF. In DNA form, the CDR3 reads TGCGCCAGCAGCCCGGGGGGGTCTGGAAACACCATATATTTT.

This clone was observed a single time. The chain links TRBV28 to TRBJ2-1, with TRBD2 as a possible D gene (6 bases). Germline CDR1 is MDHEN and CDR2 is SYDVKM. The V end was cut by 5 bases, the J end by 4 bases, with 18 bases between. The CDR3 has 16 residues. The CDR3 nucleotides are TGTGCCAGCAGTGGCCAATCCGGGGGAAATTACAATGAGCAGTTCTTC. It yields the protein CASSGQSGGNYNEQFF.

The chain links TRBV3-1 (or the pseudogene TRBV3-2) to TRBJ1-5; 9 nucleotides align to TRBD1. The germline V gene encodes CDR1 LGHDT and CDR2 YNNKEL (reference sequence). The CDR3 is 16 residues long. With V trimmed by 3 bases and J by 4 bases, 7 bases remained unmatched. The CDR3 DNA is TGTGCCAGCAGCCAGAGGGGACAGGGTGGAAATCAGCCCCAGCATTTT. As protein: CASSQRGQGGNQPQHF.

The chain employs TRBV11-3 and TRBJ1-1, with D hard to call. V was clipped by 5 bases and J by 0 bases, with 10 bases between them. This CDR3 is 14 amino acids long. The germline V gene encodes CDR1 SGHNT and CDR2 YENEEA. The CDR3 DNA sequence: TGTGCCAGCAGCCCGGGTCCAGTGAACACTGAAGCTTTCTTT. This encodes CASSPGPVNTEAFF. Together with reference TRBV11-3 and TRBJ1-1, the CDR3 gives the full variable domain: EAGVVQSPRYKIIEKKQPVAFWCNPISGHNTLYWYLQNLGQGPELLIRYENEEAVDDSQLPKDRFSAERLKGVDSTLKIQPAELGDSAVYLCASSPGPVNTEAFFGQGTRLTVV.

A word on this clone: The same CDR3 also results from other DNA sequences found in this sample. V usage is TRBV14 and J usage is TRBJ1-2, with 9 bases lining up with TRBD1. Unmatched junction bases numbered 4, after V lost 4 bases and J lost 4 bases. The CDR3 runs 14 residues. Germline V lookup: CDR1 SGHDN, CDR2 FVKESK. The CDR3: CASSLTTGGYGYTF. Written as DNA, the CDR3 is TGTGCCAGCAGCCTAACGACAGGGGGCTATGGCTACACCTTC.

This clone was observed a few times. This chain joins TRBV14 and TRBJ2-3, with 7 nucleotides matching TRBD1. CDR1 and CDR2 from the germline V gene are SGHDN and FVKESK. The CDR3 extends over 15 amino acids. V shed 3 bases and J 0 bases; nucleotides not matched to a gene: 3. CDR3 sequence reads: CASSQKGQSTDTQYF. Here the CDR3 DNA reads TGTGCCAGCAGCCAGAAGGGACAGAGCACAGATACGCAGTATTTT.

The chain carries TRBV5-1 and TRBJ2-3, with 8 nucleotides matching TRBD2. Germline V gene lookup returns CDR1 SGHRS and CDR2 YFSETQ. The J segment lost 5 bases and the V segment lost 1 base, leaving 9 bases of the junction unmatched. The CDR3 extends over 16 amino acids. The CDR3 DNA is TGCGCCAGCAGCTTGTGGAGCGGGGGAGAGGGAGATACGCAGTATTTT. Its protein is CASSLWSGGEGDTQYF. The entire variable domain, with the rest obtained from reference TRBV5-1 and TRBJ2-3, is as follows: KAGVTQTPRYLIKTRGQQVTLSCSPISGHRSVSWYQQTPGQGLQFLFEYFSETQRNKGNFPGRFSGRQFSNSRSEMNVSTLELGDSALYLCASSLWSGGEGDTQYFGPGTRLTVL.

The chain recombines TRBV19 with TRBJ1-5, with TRBD1 identical over 7 bases. CDR1 LNHDA and CDR2 SQIVND come from the germline V gene (reference sequence). The CDR3 covers 16 residues. V shed 6 bases, J shed 6 bases, and the junction held 14 bases outside the gene matches. As DNA, the CDR3 is TGTGCCAGTAGCCAACTTCGACAGGGAGTAGGTCAGCCCCAGCATTTT. Amino acids: CASSQLRQGVGQPQHF.

The table lists this clone with a count of one. This sequence joins TRBV5-6 and TRBJ1-3, with D maybe TRBD1 (6 bases). V was trimmed by 0 bases and J by 2 bases, leaving 9 bases between them. Germline loops: CDR1 SGHDT, CDR2 YYEEEE. This CDR3 is built from 15 residues. CDR3 nucleotides: TGTGCCAGCAGCTTGGCCGGGACAACTGGAAACACCATATATTTT. It yields the protein CASSLAGTTGNTIYF.

V is TRBV10-2 and J is TRBJ2-4, with TRBD2 matching over 7 bases. CDR3 length equals 17 residues. Trimming at V came to 3 bases and at J to 0 bases, leaving 8 bases not matched to a gene. Germline V CDR1 and CDR2: WSHSY, SAAADI. This CDR3 reads CASSDGLASGAKNIQYF. In DNA, the CDR3 is TGCGCCAGCAGTGATGGTTTGGCTAGCGGAGCCAAAAACATTCAGTACTTC.

This chain uses TRBV4-1 with TRBJ2-7; D might be TRBD1 (6 bases). Trimming took 4 bases from V and 1 from J, leaving 20 bases between them. Germline V lookup: CDR1 MGHRA, CDR2 YSYEKL. The CDR3 length is 17 residues. The CDR3 DNA follows: TGCGCCAGCAGCCCTTTTGGTCTAGGACAGACATCCTACGAGCAGTACTTC. Its translation is CASSPFGLGQTSYEQYF.

The CDR3: CASSILDPRGYGYTF. In DNA form, the CDR3 reads TGTGCCAGTAGTATTCTAGACCCGCGAGGCTATGGCTACACCTTC. V and J are TRBV19 and TRBJ1-2; D call uncertain. Between the trimmed V and J ends, which lost 3 bases and 4 bases, there was a span of 15 bases. This CDR3 has 15 amino acids. Germline V gene lookup returns CDR1 LNHDA and CDR2 SQIVND (reference sequence).

The chain couples TRBV27 to TRBJ2-2; D gene ambiguous. This CDR3 has 12 amino acids. V lost 0 bases and J lost 7, with 3 bases in between. Germline loops: CDR1 MNHEY, CDR2 SMNVEV (reference sequence). CDR3 sequence (DNA): TGTGCCAGCAGTTTATCCCGCGGGGAGCTGTTTTTT. Amino acids: CASSLSRGELFF.

The chain joins TRBV2 to TRBJ1-2; D uncertain. Trimming removed 6 bases at V and 3 bases at J, with 11 bases between. Per the germline V gene, CDR1 is SNHLY and CDR2 is FYNNEI. The CDR3 extends over 13 amino acids. CDR3 loop: CASRSGGYYGYTF. The CDR3 coding sequence is TGTGCCAGCAGGTCGGGTGGGTACTATGGCTACACCTTC.

This clone showed up just a few times. The rearrangement uses TRBV18 and TRBJ2-7, with D maybe TRBD2 (6 bases). Per the germline V gene, CDR1 is KGHSH and CDR2 is LQKENI. The V end lost 3 bases, the J end lost 1 base, and 10 bases lay between the germline ends. The CDR3 is 14 residues long. The CDR3 nucleotides read TGTGCCAGCTCACCTCCGGCGGGGTCCTACGAGCAGTACTTC. It specifies CASSPPAGSYEQYF.